This TCR beta chain was identified in a study of cytomegalovirus exposure and HLA in healthy donors. Overall study context: Earlier, almost 120 million unique TCR beta sequences were recovered from some 200 million T cells by an analysis. Within the Caucasian-associated ancestry cluster were roughly 81% of the roughly 360 genotyped donors.

The PCR ran on 60 Vbeta and 13 Jbeta primers. The data were produced by immunoSEQ multiplex PCR, yet TCRdb's version contains in-frame clones alone and is incomplete. The repertoire holds about 100,000 clones, with 75% as singletons. Study outcomes and limitations: TCR association rates varied by HLA locus in a later analysis, with DRB1 highest and HLA-C lowest. Earlier analysis found most TCR beta V segments productive about 87% or about 30% of the time.

With regard to this clone: Its antigen is currently unknown.

The sample comprised PBMCs. The clonotype was recovered from a male donor in good health and CMV-seropositive.

CDR3 DNA sequence: TGTGCCAGCAGCCCGACAGGCACTGAAGCTTTCTTT. Its protein is CASSPTGTEAFF. The rearrangement joins TRBV7-9 to TRBJ1-1; D perhaps matches TRBD1 (6 bases). This CDR3 contains 12 residues. V dropped 5 bases and J dropped 4 bases, with 8 bases sitting between them. From germline, CDR1 is SEHNR and CDR2 FQNEAQ (reference sequence).